One sample yielded the 17 T cell receptor beta chains listed below, sequenced in a study of T cell responses to AZD1222 COVID-19 vaccine. Libraries were prepared by immunoSEQ multiplex PCR; TCRdb keeps only in-frame clonotypes and omits some of them. The sample has 120,000 to 150,000 clones; 70% to 90% are singletons. The sample consisted of peripheral blood, taken 28 days after the second AZD1222 dose. Receptor source: an adult who received the AZD1222 COVID-19 vaccine.

The chain employs TRBV5-5 and TRBJ2-7; 12 bases are a match to TRBD1. Germline V gene data show CDR1 as SGHKS and CDR2 as YYEKEE (reference sequence). The CDR3 has 15 amino acids. After removal of 3 bases from V and 1 base from J, the junction contained 2 bases not matched to a gene. In DNA form, the CDR3 reads TGTGCCAGCAGCTGGGGACAGGGGGCGTCCTACGAGCAGTACTTC. Amino acid sequence: CASSWGQGASYEQYF.

The genes are TRBV28 and TRBJ1-5; possible D gene TRBD1, 6 bases. The V end was cut by 6 bases, the J end by 7 bases, with 13 bases between. CDR1 is MDHEN and CDR2 is SYDVKM in the germline V gene. The CDR3 is 13 residues long. The CDR3 region is CASSPSGAQPQHF. The CDR3 DNA reads TGTGCCAGCAGCCCCTCAGGGGCGCAGCCCCAGCATTTT.

The chain joins TRBV7-3 to TRBJ2-1; D gene ambiguous. Trimming left V 5 bases short and J 7 bases short, with 12 bases between. This CDR3 comprises 13 residues. The germline gives CDR1 SGHTA, CDR2 FQGTGA. CDR3 in DNA: TGTGCCAGCAGCGTCAATCGCGGTAATGAGCAGTTCTTC. It specifies CASSVNRGNEQFF.

V and J are TRBV6-5 and TRBJ2-3; maybe TRBD2 (6 bases). The CDR3 has 14 amino acids. Germline CDR1 is MNHEY and CDR2 is SVGAGI. V was pared by 8 bases and J by 6 bases, with 18 bases between. The CDR3 here is CASATGESTDTQYF. The CDR3 region has the DNA TGTGCCAGCGCTACGGGGGAGTCCACCGATACGCAGTATTTT.

This clone was counted once. The chain is built from TRBV18 and TRBJ2-7, with 11 bases that match TRBD1. CDR3 size: 19 residues. Germline loops: CDR1 KGHSH, CDR2 LQKENI. Trimming took 2 bases from V and 1 from J; bases not matched to a gene: 13. The CDR3: CASSPTPTGGTGGSYEQYF. The CDR3 DNA reads TGTGCCAGCTCACCAACGCCAACAGGGGGGACAGGGGGTTCCTACGAGCAGTACTTC.

This sequence joins TRBV30 and TRBJ1-1; 7 positions match TRBD1. Germline V gene lookup returns CDR1 GTSNPN and CDR2 SVGIG (reference sequence). This CDR3 region has 14 residues. The J segment lost 4 bases and the V segment lost 7 bases, leaving 12 bases of the junction unmatched. The chain's CDR3 is CASAKSDRSTEAFF. The CDR3 DNA sequence: TGTGCCTCCGCAAAATCGGACAGGTCCACTGAAGCTTTCTTT.

J is TRBJ1-1 and V is TRBV12-3 or TRBV12-4; no reliable D call. V dropped 7 bases and J dropped 4 bases, with 7 bases sitting between them. This CDR3 is 11 amino acids long. The CDR3 here is CASIYRTEAFF. CDR3 DNA sequence: TGTGCCAGCATTTATCGCACTGAAGCTTTCTTT.

The chain couples TRBV19 to TRBJ2-2, with TRBD2 identical over 8 bases. CDR3 size: 14 residues. V dropped 10 bases and J dropped 2; count of bases not matched to a gene: 6. CDR1 is LNHDA and CDR2 is SQIVND in the germline V gene (reference sequence). The CDR3 nucleotides are TGTGCCACCACTACTAGCGGTAACACCGGGGAGCTGTTTTTT. Its translation: CATTTSGNTGELFF.

This chain links TRBV27 with TRBJ2-7; 7 nucleotides match TRBD1. This CDR3 spans 14 amino acids. Germline V CDR1 and CDR2: MNHEY, SMNVEV (reference sequence). With 7 bases clipped from V and 0 bases from J, the junction kept 6 bases outside the gene matches. The CDR3 here is CASMNRGFSYEQYF. DNA for the CDR3: TGTGCCAGCATGAACAGGGGATTCTCCTACGAGCAGTACTTC.

This sequence joins TRBV7-2 and TRBJ2-7, with D maybe TRBD1 (6 bases). This CDR3 contains 13 residues. CDR1 is SGHTA and CDR2 is FQGNSA in the germline V gene. The V and J ends lost 3 bases and 2 bases respectively, with 8 bases between them. CDR3 bases: TGTGCCAGCAGCTTTGACAGGCCCTACGAGCAGTACTTC. Its translation is CASSFDRPYEQYF.

This chain joins TRBV30 and TRBJ1-2; 7 bases match TRBD1. Germline CDR1 reads GTSNPN; CDR2 reads SVGIG (reference sequence). This CDR3 has 14 amino acids. The junction had 16 bases not matched to a gene; V was cut back by 8 bases and J by 7 bases. The CDR3, as DNA: TGTGCCCGTCTTGATTCCGGGACAGAGCTTGGCTACACCTTC. As protein: CARLDSGTELGYTF.

The gene calls are TRBV18 and TRBJ1-6; tentatively, D is TRBD1 (5 bases). Germline CDR1 KGHSH, CDR2 LQKENI. Trimming shortened V by 3 bases and J by 8 bases, and 14 bases separated the two germline ends. The CDR3 sequence is 15 residues long. In DNA form, the CDR3 reads TGTGCCAGCTCACCCGGAGGGGTTGACGATTCACCCCTCCACTTT. It encodes CASSPGGVDDSPLHF.

The gene calls are TRBV9 and TRBJ1-6, with D possibly TRBD1 on 5 matching bases. CDR1 SGDLS and CDR2 YYNGEE come from the germline V gene. The length of the CDR3 is 16 residues. Trimming removed 4 bases at V and 5 bases at J, with 16 bases between. CDR3: CASSSTLGTDNSPLHF. CDR3 sequence (DNA): TGTGCCAGCAGCTCCACCCTCGGGACGGATAATTCACCCCTCCACTTT.

The chain links TRBV6-5 to TRBJ1-1, with a tentative D call TRBD1 (5 bases). V lost 9 bases and J lost 1, with 12 bases in between. CDR1 MNHEY and CDR2 SVGAGI come from the germline V gene. This CDR3 is 13 amino acids long. CDR3: CASTRAENTEAFF. CDR3 in DNA: TGTGCCAGTACCAGGGCGGAGAACACTGAAGCTTTCTTT.

This clone was picked up one time. V gene TRBV19 combines with J gene TRBJ1-1; D perhaps matches TRBD1 (5 bases). V lost 6 bases and J lost 8, with 16 bases in between. The CDR3 has 13 residues. CDR1 is LNHDA, CDR2 SQIVND, per germline (reference sequence). CDR3 region: CASRRGRGVEAFF. CDR3 bases: TGTGCCAGTAGGCGGGGACGAGGGGTAGAAGCTTTCTTT.

The V gene is TRBV3-1 (or the pseudogene TRBV3-2), the J gene TRBJ1-2, with D possibly TRBD1 on 5 matching bases. The CDR3 extends over 14 amino acids. V was shortened by 0 bases and J by 3 bases, with 8 bases between the two germline ends. Looked up from germline, CDR1 is LGHDT and CDR2 is YNNKEL (reference sequence). In nucleotides, the CDR3 is TGTGCCAGCAGCCAAGATTTAGGGGACTATGGCTACACCTTC. It codes for CASSQDLGDYGYTF.

V gene TRBV13 combines with J gene TRBJ1-2; 7 nucleotides align to TRBD1. The CDR3 runs 13 residues. Germline V gene data show CDR1 as PRHDT and CDR2 as FYEKMQ (reference sequence). V shed 6 bases, J shed 7 bases, and the junction held 8 bases outside the gene matches. The chain's CDR3 is CASSRDREAGYTF. The CDR3 bases are TGTGCCAGCAGTCGCGACAGGGAGGCTGGCTACACCTTC.